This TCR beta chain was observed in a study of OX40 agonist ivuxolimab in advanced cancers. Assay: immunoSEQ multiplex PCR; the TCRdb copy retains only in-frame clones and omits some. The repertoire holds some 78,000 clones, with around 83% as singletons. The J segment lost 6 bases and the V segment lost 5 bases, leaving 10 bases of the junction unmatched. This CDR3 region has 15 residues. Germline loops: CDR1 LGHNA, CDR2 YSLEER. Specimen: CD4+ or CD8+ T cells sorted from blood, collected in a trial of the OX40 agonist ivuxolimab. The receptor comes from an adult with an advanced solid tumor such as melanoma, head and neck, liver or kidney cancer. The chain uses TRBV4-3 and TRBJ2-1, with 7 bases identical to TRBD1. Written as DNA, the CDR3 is TGCGCCAGCAGCGGGCATGGACAGGAGCTCAATGAGCAGTTCTTC. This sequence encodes CASSGHGQELNEQFF.